Included here is one TCR beta chain sequence, with context. The antigen remains undetermined. This specimen belongs to a study of CD8+ T cells in alopecia areata. Treatment defined: oral pan-JAK inhibitor, 5-10 mg twice daily. Peripheral blood samples and lesional scalp punch biopsies were obtained from alopecia areata patients. Extracted from the samples, RNA was reverse transcribed into cDNA to serve as the sequencing template. The method was immunoSEQ multiplex PCR; TCRdb's version includes in-frame clones alone and lacks a portion of them. This table holds around 200,000 clones, roughly three fifths found once. The study's findings and limits: Normal scalp had lower clonality than lesional scalp, with alopecia totalis/universalis lesions showing this most strongly.

The CDR3 has 16 amino acids. The source of this sequence is a human donor with alopecia areata. The material was CD4+ T cells sorted from blood, obtained at week 4, from a patient treated with tofacitinib. This chain uses TRBV1 with TRBJ2-5; no DNA check was done on the table's D call, TRBD2. TRBV1 is noted as a pseudogene. The CDR3 nucleotides read TGCACCAGCAGCCAAGATTGGATAGCGGGAGGGGAGACCCAGTACTTC. As protein: CTSSQDWIAGGETQYF.